Many counts were recorded for the clone carrying this T cell receptor beta chain. The data belong to a study of T cells in Graves' hyperthyroidism and ophthalmopathy. Amplified regions were TCR beta CDR3 sequences from RNA transcripts. TCR CDR3 underwent first-round RT-PCR with the HTBI primer set. TCRdb called the multiplex PCR reads again in MiXCR, with one record for every CDR3 protein. The sample records some 700,000 distinct CDR3 sequences, approximately 15% being singletons. This CDR3 comprises 8 residues. V dropped 7 bases and J dropped 8 bases, with 0 bases sitting between them. This clonotype originated in a man aged 45-65 years with Graves' hyperthyroidism. This chain joins TRBV12-3 or TRBV12-4 and TRBJ2-1, with no clear D. Input material: blood. CDR3 DNA sequence: TGTGCCAGCAATGAGCAGTTCTTC. Its translation is CASNEQFF.